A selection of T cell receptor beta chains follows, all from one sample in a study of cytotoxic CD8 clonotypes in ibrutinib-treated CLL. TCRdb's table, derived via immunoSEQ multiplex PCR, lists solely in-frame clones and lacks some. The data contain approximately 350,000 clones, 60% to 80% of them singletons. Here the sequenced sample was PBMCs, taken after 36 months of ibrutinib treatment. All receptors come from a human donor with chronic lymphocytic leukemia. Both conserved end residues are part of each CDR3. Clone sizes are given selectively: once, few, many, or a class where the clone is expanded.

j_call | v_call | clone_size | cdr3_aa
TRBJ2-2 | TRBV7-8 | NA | CASSLNGIPTGELFF
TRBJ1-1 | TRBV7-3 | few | CASSLKANTEAFF
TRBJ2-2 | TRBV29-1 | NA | CSGQGQNTGELFF
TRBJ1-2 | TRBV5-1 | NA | CASSLLGGYGYTF
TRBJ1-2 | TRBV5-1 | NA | CASSLADSPYGYTF
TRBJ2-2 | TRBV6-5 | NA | CASSGTGELFF
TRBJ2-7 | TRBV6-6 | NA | CASSLWDSYEQYF
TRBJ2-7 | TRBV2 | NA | CASIGVRSYEQYF
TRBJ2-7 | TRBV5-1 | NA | CASSLVDTSYEQYF
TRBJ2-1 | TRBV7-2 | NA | CASSLGDLLADNEQFF
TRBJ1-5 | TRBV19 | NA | CASSITGPSGPQHF
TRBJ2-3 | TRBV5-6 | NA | CASSPGLFTDTQYF
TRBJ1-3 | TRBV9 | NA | CASSVRQGYGNTIYF
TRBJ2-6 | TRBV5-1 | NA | CASNSGTGSPGANVLTF
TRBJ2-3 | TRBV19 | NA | CASSMAGTDTQYF
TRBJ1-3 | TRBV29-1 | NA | CSGRTGSGNTIYF
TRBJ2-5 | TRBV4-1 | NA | CASSQGGGRASLTQYF
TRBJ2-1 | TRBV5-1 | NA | CASSLRTTNEQFF
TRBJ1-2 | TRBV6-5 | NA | CASSDPGYGYTF
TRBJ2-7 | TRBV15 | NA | CATSRPTGRGYEQYF
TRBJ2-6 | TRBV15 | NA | CATSRETRVSGANVLTF
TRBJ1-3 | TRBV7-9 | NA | CASSLAWDRPGNTIYF
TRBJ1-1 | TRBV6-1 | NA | CASSEAGYHTEAFF
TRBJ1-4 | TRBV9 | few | CASSVAPGLDEKLFF
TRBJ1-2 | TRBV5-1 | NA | CASSFKPRDRVGYGYTF
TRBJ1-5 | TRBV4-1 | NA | CASSQDLPYGSQHF
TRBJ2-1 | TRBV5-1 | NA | CASSIFLAGEYNEQFF
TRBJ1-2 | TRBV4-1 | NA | CASSPPDRVDYGYTF
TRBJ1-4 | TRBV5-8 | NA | CASSYRGPGGLFF
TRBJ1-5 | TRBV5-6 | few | CASSLWGERQPQHF
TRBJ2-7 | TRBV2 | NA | CASSPGQGTYEQYF
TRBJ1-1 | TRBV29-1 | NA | CSVGSEENTEAFF
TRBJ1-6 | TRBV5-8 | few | CASSLLSPLHF
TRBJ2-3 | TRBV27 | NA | CASSLVRSDTQYF
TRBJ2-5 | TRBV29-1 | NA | CSASDGEETQYF
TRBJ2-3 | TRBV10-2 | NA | CASRDLAGGLDTQYF
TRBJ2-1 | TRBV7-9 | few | CASRPQGRGLAGGYNEQFF
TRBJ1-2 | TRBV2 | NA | CASSAGTDLNYGYTF
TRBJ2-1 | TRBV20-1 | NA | CSASTNNEQFF
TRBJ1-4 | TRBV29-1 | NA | CSATGGKSTNEKLFF
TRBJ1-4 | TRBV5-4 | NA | CASSQRRGPGKGEKLFF
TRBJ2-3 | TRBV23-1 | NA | CASIRDTQYF
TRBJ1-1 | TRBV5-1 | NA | CASSLVSQGTEAFF